Detailed here is one T cell receptor (beta chain). Its antigen is not known. As it was prepared, the TCRbeta library received unique molecular identifiers. Using its own MiXCR run on the PCR reads, TCRdb lists one record per CDR3 protein. Of approximately 1,000,000 distinct CDR3 sequences in the sample, about 29% were seen once. This sample is drawn from a study of T-cell reconstitution after alpha-beta-depleted transplantation in children. Points from the study as a whole: After transplant, high TCRbeta diversity at day 60 in some patients arose from surviving recipient T cells and thymic progenitors. Several hundred graft clones that had expanded were reportedly the source of alpha-beta T cells about two months after transplant.

Looked up from germline, CDR1 is MNHEY and CDR2 is SVGAGI. This CDR3 contains 15 residues. V lost 2 bases to trimming and J lost 2 bases; unmatched junction nucleotides: 5. The TCR sequence derives from a boy younger than two who had a stem cell transplant for SCID, so the T cells may come from the graft donor. The chain combines TRBV6-5 with TRBJ2-7, with 8 bases that match TRBD1. Specimen: PBMCs, mostly from graft donor cells, collected 360 days after TCRalphabeta/CD19-depleted stem cell transplant. DNA for the CDR3: TGTGCCAGCAGTTACCACGGACAGGGAACCTACGAGCAGTACTTC. This encodes CASSYHGQGTYEQYF.